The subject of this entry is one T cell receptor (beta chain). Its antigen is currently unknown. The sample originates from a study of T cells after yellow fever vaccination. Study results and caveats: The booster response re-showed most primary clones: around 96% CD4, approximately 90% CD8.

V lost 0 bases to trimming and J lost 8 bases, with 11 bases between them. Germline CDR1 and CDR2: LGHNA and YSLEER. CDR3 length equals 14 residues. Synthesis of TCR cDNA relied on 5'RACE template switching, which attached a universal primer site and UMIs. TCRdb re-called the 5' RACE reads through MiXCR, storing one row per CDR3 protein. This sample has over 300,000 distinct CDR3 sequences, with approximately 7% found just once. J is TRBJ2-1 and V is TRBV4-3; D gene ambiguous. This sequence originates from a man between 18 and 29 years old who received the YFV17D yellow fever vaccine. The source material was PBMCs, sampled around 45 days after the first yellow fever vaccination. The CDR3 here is CASSQERPSDEQFF. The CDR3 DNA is TGCGCCAGCAGCCAAGAACGGCCGAGCGATGAGCAGTTCTTC.